This T cell receptor beta chain was sequenced for a study of cytomegalovirus exposure and HLA in healthy donors. In regard to this clone: The antigen remains undetermined.

Primers: 60 Vbeta forward and 13 Jbeta reverse. Per the original methods: Roughly 11 million shared chains were among the about 80 million unique TCR beta chains that a later analysis counted. Using immunoSEQ multiplex PCR, the repertoire was profiled, and TCRdb retains in-frame clones only, with some absent. For V, J and clone size, that table is used; D and trimming come from the DNA. The data hold some 140,000 clones, with approximately 82% observed a single time. The CDR3 runs 14 residues. V lost 0 bases to trimming and J lost 6 bases, with 13 bases between them. CDR1 and CDR2 (germline): SGHRS, YFSETQ. Study findings and constraints: Presence/absence analyses assumed roughly uniform sequencing depth across donors.

What was sequenced was PBMCs. The TCR comes from a man aged 40-49 years in good health and CMV-seronegative. The chain joins TRBV5-1 to TRBJ2-7, with D uncertain. In nucleotides, the CDR3 is TGCGCCAGCAGCTTGGTTGGCCATTCGGGCGAGCAGTACTTC. This translates into CASSLVGHSGEQYF.